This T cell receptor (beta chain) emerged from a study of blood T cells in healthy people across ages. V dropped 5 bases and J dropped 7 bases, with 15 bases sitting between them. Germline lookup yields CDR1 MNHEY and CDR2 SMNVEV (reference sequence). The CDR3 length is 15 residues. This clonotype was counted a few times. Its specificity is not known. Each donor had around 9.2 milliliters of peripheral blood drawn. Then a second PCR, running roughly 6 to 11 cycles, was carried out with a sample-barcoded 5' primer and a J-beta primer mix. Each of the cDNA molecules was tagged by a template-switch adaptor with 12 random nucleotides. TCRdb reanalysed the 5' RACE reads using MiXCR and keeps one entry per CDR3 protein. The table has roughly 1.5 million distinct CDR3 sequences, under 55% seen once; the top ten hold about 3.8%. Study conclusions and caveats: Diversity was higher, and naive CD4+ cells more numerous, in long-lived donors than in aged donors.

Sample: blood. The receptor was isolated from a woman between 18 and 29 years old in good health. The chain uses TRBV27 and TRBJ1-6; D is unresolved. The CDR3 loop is CASSPFGRNNSPLHF. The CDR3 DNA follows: TGTGCCAGCAGTCCATTTGGAAGGAACAATTCACCCCTCCACTTT.